Listed below are T cell receptor beta chains from one sample, sequenced in a study of blood T cell repertoires in COVID-19. Clones were sequenced by immunoSEQ multiplex PCR, and TCRdb holds only the in-frame ones, with some missing. The table lists 350,000 to 400,000 clones, 85% to 90% of them singletons. Material for sequencing was PBMCs or T cells enriched from blood (not recorded which). The source is a man between 18 and 29 years old who had recovered from COVID-19. CDR3s include the opening cysteine and the closing phenylalanine or tryptophan. The D gene is left open where the match is weak. The size entry is marked missing in some rows and otherwise reads once, few, many or a size class.

>TRBD2|TRBJ2-3|NA|TRBV7-2
TGTGCCAGCAGCTTAGGAGTAGCGGGAGCGGGAGATACGCAGTATTTT
CASSLGVAGAGDTQYF
>TRBD2|TRBJ2-7|NA|TRBV27
TGTGCCAGCAGTCCCGGACTAGCGGGAGGGCCTCCCGCCCCTCTCGAGCAGTACTTC
CASSPGLAGGPPAPLEQYF
>NA|TRBJ1-1|few|TRBV6-4
TGTGCCAGCAGCGCCACAGTGAACACTGAAGCTTTCTTT
CASSATVNTEAFF
>TRBD1|TRBJ2-4|NA|TRBV5-1
TGCGCCAGCAGCGAAGGGACAGGGGGGAACATTCAGTACTTC
CASSEGTGGNIQYF
>NA|TRBJ2-2|NA|TRBV19
TGTGCCAGTAGTATAGACATTTCCACCGGGGAGCTGTTTTTT
CASSIDISTGELFF
>NA|TRBJ1-2|once|TRBV9
TGTGCCAGCAGCGTAGAGGCGGGGTTGGTCGTGAACTATGGCTACACCTTC
CASSVEAGLVVNYGYTF
>NA|TRBJ1-3|NA|TRBV2
TGTGCCAGCAAATCGGGAAACACCATATATTTT
CASKSGNTIYF
>TRBD1|TRBJ1-2|NA|TRBV9
TGTGCCAGCAGCGTAACGACAGGGGAGGACTATGGCTACACCTTC
CASSVTTGEDYGYTF
>TRBD1|TRBJ2-3|NA|TRBV6-1
TGTGCCAGCAGTGTTAGGACAGGGGTTCGGACAGATACGCAGTATTTT
CASSVRTGVRTDTQYF
>TRBD2|TRBJ2-2|NA|TRBV10-3
TGTGCCACCCTGGGACTAGCGGGAGTTACAGCGAACACCGGGGAGCTGTTTTTT
CATLGLAGVTANTGELFF
>NA|TRBJ2-1|NA|TRBV4-2
TGTGCCAGCAGCCCTTTGGTTAGAGGGAGTGTGAGCTCCTACAATGAGCAGTTCTTC
CASSPLVRGSVSSYNEQFF
>TRBD1|TRBJ1-2|few|TRBV6-4
TGTGCCAGCAGTGACTCCGGGACAGGGGGCGGCTACACCTTC
CASSDSGTGGGYTF
>TRBD1|TRBJ1-2|few|TRBV28
TGTGCCAGCAGTCTGACGGGACAGGGGAAATATGGCTACACCTTC
CASSLTGQGKYGYTF
>TRBD1|TRBJ2-5|NA|TRBV29-1
TGCAGCGCCGCCGAGGGGGCCGGCCAAGAGACCCAGTACTTC
CSAAEGAGQETQYF
>NA|TRBJ1-2|NA|TRBV7-3
TGTGCCAGCTCGGGGTCTGCCGCTACTGGCTACACCTTC
CASSGSAATGYTF
>NA|TRBJ1-2|NA|TRBV11-2
TGTGCCAGCAGCCCTTCCGCGACAGAACTGAGCTATGGCTACACCTTC
CASSPSATELSYGYTF
>NA|TRBJ1-1|NA|TRBV27
TGTGCCAGCAGTTTTCGGGGGACGAACACTGAAGCTTTCTTT
CASSFRGTNTEAFF
>TRBD2|TRBJ2-3|NA|TRBV10-3
TGTGCCATCAGGGGCGGGAGTACAGATACGCAGTATTTT
CAIRGGSTDTQYF
>TRBD2|TRBJ2-3|NA|TRBV4-1
TGCGCCAGCAGCCAAGATCTCACGGTTACTAGCGGGGTGGAGACAGATACGCAGTATTTT
CASSQDLTVTSGVETDTQYF
>NA|TRBJ1-2|once|TRBV4-1
TGCGCCAGCAGCCAAGGTAACATCAATTCCTATGGCTACACCTTC
CASSQGNINSYGYTF
>TRBD1|TRBJ1-1|NA|TRBV7-9
TGTGCCAGCAGCTTTGACAGGGAGAACACTGAAGCTTTCTTT
CASSFDRENTEAFF